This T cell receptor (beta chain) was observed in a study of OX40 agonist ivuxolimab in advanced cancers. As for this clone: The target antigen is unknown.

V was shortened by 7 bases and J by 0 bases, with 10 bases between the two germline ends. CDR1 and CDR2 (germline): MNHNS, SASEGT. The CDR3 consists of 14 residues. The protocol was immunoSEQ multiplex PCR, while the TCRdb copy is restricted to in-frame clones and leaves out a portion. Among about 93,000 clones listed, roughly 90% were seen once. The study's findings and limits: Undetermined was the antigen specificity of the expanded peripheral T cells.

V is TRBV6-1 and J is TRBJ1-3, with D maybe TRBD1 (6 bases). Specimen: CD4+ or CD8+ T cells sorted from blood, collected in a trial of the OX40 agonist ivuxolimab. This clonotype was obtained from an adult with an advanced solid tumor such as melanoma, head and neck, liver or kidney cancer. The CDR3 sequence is CASTGQFSGNTIYF. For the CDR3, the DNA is TGTGCCAGCACCGGACAGTTCTCTGGAAACACCATATATTTT.